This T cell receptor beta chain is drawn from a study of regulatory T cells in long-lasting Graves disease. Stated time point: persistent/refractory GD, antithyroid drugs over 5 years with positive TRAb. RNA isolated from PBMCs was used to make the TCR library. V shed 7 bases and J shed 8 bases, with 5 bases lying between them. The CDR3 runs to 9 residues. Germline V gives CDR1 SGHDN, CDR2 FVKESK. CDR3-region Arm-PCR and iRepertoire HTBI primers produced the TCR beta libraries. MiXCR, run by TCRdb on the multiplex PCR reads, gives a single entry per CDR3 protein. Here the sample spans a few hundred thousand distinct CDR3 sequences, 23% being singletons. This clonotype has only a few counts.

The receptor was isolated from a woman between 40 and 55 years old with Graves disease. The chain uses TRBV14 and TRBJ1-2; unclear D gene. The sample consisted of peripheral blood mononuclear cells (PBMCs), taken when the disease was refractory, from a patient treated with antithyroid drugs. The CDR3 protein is CASIRGYTF. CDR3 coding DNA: TGTGCCAGCATACGAGGCTACACCTTC.